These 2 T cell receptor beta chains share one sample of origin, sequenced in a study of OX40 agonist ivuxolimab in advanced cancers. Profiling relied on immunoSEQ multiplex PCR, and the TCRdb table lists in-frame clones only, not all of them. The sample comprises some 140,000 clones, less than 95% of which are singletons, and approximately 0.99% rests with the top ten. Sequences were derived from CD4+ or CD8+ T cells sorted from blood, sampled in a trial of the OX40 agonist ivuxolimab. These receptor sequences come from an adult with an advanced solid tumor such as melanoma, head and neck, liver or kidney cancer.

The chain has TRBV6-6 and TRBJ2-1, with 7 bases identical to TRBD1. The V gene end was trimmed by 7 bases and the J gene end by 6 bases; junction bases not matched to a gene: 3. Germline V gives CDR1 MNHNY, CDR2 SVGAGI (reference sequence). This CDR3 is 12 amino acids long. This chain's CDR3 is CASKTGVNEQFF. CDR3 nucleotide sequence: TGTGCCAGCAAAACAGGGGTCAATGAGCAGTTCTTC.

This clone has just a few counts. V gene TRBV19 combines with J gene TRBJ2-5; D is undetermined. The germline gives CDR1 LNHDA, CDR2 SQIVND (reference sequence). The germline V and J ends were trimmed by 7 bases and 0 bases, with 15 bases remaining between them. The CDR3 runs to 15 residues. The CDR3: CASTSGHQYQETQYF. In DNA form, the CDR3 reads TGTGCCAGTACGAGTGGCCACCAGTACCAAGAGACCCAGTACTTC.